This T cell receptor beta chain is from a study of cytomegalovirus exposure and HLA in healthy donors. Study-level results: Earlier analysis looked at TCR beta V segments, and most were productive about 87% or about 30% of the time. Rare TCR sequences predominated, though certain public TCRs were found in many donors. Reported performance of the classifier showed diagnosis of cytomegalovirus status with high specificity and sensitivity. An assumption of roughly uniform sequencing depth across donors underlay the presence/absence analyses.

A remark on this clone: Its matching antigen is unknown.

CDR3 length equals 14 residues. V shed 7 bases and J shed 8 bases, with 19 bases lying between them. Germline values: CDR1 MGHDK, CDR2 SYGVNS. The study ran its PCR with 60 Vbeta and 13 Jbeta primers. Produced via immunoSEQ multiplex PCR; TCRdb's table is partial and in-frame only. The sample data list some 55,000 clones. The material sequenced was PBMCs. The chain recombines TRBV25-1 with TRBJ2-3, with a tentative D call TRBD2 (5 bases). This receptor was obtained from a man younger than 30 in good health and CMV-seropositive. CDR3 residues: CASNPLIVGATQYF. CDR3 DNA sequence: TGTGCCAGCAATCCCCTAATCGTGGGAGCTACGCAGTATTTT.